Listed below are T cell receptor beta chains from one sample, sequenced in a study of identical twins. Using its own MiXCR run on the 5' RACE reads, TCRdb lists one record per CDR3 protein. The sample contains nearly 650,000 distinct CDR3 sequences, under 8.5% of which appear only once. Separately, the same data were catalogued under a study of yellow fever vaccine responses in identical twins.

The source material was PBMCs. The receptors come from a woman younger than 30 in good health. Each CDR3 is given with its conserved first and last residue. The order of the fields is CDR3 protein, CDR3 DNA, D gene, J gene, clone size, V gene. The D gene is left open where the match is weak. Size tells how often a clone was seen (once, few, many) or the class of an expanded clone, and some rows leave it out.

CSVDVAGTQYF,TGCAGCGTTGATGTCGCCGGGACGCAGTATTTT,NA,TRBJ2-3,NA,TRBV29-1
CASSLRLAGGRNEQFF,TGTGCCAGCAGCCTTCGTCTCGCGGGGGGTCGCAATGAGCAGTTCTTC,TRBD2,TRBJ2-1,many,TRBV11-2
CASSLQGTGELFF,TGTGCCAGCAGCTTGCAGGGTACCGGGGAGCTGTTTTTT,NA,TRBJ2-2,many,TRBV7-9
CASSLTGSGNQPQHF,TGCGCCAGCAGCTTGACAGGTTCAGGCAATCAGCCCCAGCATTTT,NA,TRBJ1-5,many,TRBV5-1
CASSYSAGGPADEQFF,TGTGCCAGCAGTTATTCAGCGGGGGGGCCAGCGGATGAGCAGTTCTTC,TRBD2,TRBJ2-1,few,TRBV6-5
CASSQTRSEQFF,TGTGCCAGCAGCCAAACTAGAAGTGAGCAGTTCTTC,NA,TRBJ2-1,many,TRBV3-1
CSVETGQGRAEETQYF,TGCAGCGTTGAAACGGGACAGGGGAGGGCCGAAGAGACCCAGTACTTC,TRBD1,TRBJ2-5,few,TRBV29-1
CSASGLLAGYNEQFF,TGCAGTGCTTCAGGCCTACTAGCGGGGTACAATGAGCAGTTCTTC,TRBD2,TRBJ2-1,few,TRBV20-1
CASSMGGAATTEAFF,TGTGCCAGTAGTATGGGGGGGGCAGCGACCACTGAAGCTTTCTTT,NA,TRBJ1-1,few,TRBV19
CSVEGHTSSYNEQFF,TGCAGCGTTGAAGGCCACACGAGCTCCTACAATGAGCAGTTCTTC,NA,TRBJ2-1,few,TRBV29-1
CSVEDLWGYTF,TGCAGCGTTGAAGACCTGTGGGGCTACACCTTC,NA,TRBJ1-2,many,TRBV29-1
CSVEGRRGSSGYTF,TGCAGCGTTGAAGGGCGTAGGGGGTCATCGGGCTACACCTTC,NA,TRBJ1-2,many,TRBV29-1
CATSDFGSYEQYF,TGTGCCACCAGTGATTTTGGAAGCTACGAGCAGTACTTC,NA,TRBJ2-7,few,TRBV24-1